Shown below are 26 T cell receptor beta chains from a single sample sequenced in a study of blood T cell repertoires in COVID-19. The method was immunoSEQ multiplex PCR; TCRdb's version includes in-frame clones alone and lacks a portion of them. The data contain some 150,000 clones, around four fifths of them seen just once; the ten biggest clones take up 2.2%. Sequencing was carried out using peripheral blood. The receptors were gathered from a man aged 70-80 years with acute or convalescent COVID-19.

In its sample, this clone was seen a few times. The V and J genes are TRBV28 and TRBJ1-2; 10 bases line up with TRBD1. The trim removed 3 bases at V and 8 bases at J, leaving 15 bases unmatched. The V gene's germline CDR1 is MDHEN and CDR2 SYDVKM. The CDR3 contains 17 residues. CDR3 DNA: TGTGCCAGCAGTTTTATTGAGGGGACAGGGGTGCTTTTCGGCTACACCTTC. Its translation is CASSFIEGTGVLFGYTF.

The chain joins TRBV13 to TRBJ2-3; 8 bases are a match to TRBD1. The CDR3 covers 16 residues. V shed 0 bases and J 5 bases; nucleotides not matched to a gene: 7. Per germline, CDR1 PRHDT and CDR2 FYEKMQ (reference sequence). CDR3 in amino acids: CASSLGRGQGLDTQYF. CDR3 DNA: TGTGCCAGCAGCTTAGGCCGCGGACAGGGCCTAGATACGCAGTATTTT.

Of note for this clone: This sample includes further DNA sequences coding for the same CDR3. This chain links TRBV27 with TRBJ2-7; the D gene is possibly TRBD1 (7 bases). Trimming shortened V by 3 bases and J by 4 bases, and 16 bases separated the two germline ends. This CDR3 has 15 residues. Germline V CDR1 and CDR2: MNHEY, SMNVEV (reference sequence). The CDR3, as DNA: TGTGCCAGCAGTTTTAAAGCAGGGGGGACTTACGAGCAGTACTTC. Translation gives CASSFKAGGTYEQYF.

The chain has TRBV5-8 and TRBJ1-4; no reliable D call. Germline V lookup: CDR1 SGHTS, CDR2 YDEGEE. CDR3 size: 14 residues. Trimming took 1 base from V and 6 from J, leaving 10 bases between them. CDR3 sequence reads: CASSLTRYDEKLFF. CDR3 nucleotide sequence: TGTGCCAGCAGCTTGACCAGATATGATGAAAAACTGTTTTTT.

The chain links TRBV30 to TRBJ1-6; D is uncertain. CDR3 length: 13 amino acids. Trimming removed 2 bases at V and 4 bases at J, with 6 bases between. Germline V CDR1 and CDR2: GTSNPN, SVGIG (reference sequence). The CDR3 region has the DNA TGTGCCTGGAGTTCTGAGTATAATTCACCCCTCCACTTT. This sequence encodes CAWSSEYNSPLHF.

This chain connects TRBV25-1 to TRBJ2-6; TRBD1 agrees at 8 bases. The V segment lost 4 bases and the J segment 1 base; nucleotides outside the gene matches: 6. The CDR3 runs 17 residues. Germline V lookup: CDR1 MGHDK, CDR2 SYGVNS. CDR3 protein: CASSAPWTGSGANVLTF. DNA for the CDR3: TGTGCCAGCAGTGCGCCCTGGACAGGGTCTGGGGCCAACGTCCTGACTTTC.

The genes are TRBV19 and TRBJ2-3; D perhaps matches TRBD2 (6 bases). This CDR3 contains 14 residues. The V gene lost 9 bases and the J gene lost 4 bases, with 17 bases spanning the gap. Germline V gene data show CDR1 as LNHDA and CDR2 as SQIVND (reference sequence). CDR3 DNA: TGTGCCAGCCGGACGACTAGTCTCTCAGATACGCAGTATTTT. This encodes CASRTTSLSDTQYF.

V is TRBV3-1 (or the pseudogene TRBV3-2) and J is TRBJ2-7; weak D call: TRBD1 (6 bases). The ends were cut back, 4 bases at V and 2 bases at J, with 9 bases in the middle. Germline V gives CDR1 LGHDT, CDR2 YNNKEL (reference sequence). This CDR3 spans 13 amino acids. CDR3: CASSRRQAYEQYF. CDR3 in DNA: TGTGCCAGCAGCCGTCGACAGGCCTACGAGCAGTACTTC.

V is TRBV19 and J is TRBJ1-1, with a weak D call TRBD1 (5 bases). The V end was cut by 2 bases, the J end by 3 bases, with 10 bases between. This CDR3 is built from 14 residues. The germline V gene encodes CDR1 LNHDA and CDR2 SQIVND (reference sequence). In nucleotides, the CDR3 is TGTGCCAGTAGTATACAGGGAATGCACACTGAAGCTTTCTTT. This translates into CASSIQGMHTEAFF. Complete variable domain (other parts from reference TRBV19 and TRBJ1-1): DGGITQSPKYLFRKEGQNVTLSCEQNLNHDAMYWYRQDPGQGLRLIYYSQIVNDFQKGDIAEGYSVSREKKESFPLTVTSAQKNPTAFYLCASSIQGMHTEAFFGQGTRLTVV.

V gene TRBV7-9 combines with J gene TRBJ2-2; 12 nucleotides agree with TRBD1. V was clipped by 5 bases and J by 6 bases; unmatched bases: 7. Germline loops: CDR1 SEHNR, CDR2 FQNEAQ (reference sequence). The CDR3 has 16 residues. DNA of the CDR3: TGTGCCAGCAGCCGGGGGACAGGGGGCCGGGCCGGGGAGCTGTTTTTT. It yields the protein CASSRGTGGRAGELFF.

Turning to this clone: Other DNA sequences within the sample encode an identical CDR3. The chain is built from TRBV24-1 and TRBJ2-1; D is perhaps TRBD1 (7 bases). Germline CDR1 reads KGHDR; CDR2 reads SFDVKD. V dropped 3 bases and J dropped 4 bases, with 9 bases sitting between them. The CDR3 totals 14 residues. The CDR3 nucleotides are TGTGCCACCAGTGATCCAGGGGGGTACAATGAGCAGTTCTTC. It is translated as CATSDPGGYNEQFF.

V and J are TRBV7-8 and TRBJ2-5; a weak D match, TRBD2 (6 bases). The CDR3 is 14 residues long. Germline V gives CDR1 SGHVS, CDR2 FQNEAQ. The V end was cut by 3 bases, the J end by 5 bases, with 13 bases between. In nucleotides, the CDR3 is TGTGCCAGCAGCTTCGGTCTAGCGCGTGAGACCCAGTACTTC. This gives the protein CASSFGLARETQYF.

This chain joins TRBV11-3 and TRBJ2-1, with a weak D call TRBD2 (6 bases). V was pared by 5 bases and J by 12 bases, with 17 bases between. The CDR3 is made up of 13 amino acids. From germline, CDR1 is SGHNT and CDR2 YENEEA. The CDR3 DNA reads TGTGCCAGCAGCACCACCGGGACTCTTCTGCAGTTCTTC. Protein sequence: CASSTTGTLLQFF.

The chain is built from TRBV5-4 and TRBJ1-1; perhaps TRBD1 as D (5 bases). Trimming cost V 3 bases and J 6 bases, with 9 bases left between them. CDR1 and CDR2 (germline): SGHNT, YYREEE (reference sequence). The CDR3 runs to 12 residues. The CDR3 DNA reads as TGTGCCAGCAGCTCTCAGGGTTCTGAAGCTTTCTTT. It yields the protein CASSSQGSEAFF.

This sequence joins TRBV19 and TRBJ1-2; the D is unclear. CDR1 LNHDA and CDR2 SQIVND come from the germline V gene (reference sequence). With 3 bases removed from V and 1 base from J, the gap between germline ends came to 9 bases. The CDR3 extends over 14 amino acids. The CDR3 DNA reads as TGTGCCAGTAGTATTCAGGCCCATAACTATGGCTACACCTTC. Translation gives CASSIQAHNYGYTF. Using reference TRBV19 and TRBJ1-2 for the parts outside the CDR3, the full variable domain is DGGITQSPKYLFRKEGQNVTLSCEQNLNHDAMYWYRQDPGQGLRLIYYSQIVNDFQKGDIAEGYSVSREKKESFPLTVTSAQKNPTAFYLCASSIQAHNYGYTFGSGTRLTVV.

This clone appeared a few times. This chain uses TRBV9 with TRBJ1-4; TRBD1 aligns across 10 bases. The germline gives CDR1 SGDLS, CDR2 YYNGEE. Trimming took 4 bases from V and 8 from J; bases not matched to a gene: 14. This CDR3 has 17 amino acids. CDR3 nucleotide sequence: TGTGCCAGCAGCTTCCGGGACAGGGGCCCATTGAGGGAAAAACTGTTTTTT. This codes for CASSFRDRGPLREKLFF. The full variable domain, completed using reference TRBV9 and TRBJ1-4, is DSGVTQTPKHLITATGQRVTLRCSPRSGDLSVYWYQQSLDQGLQFLIQYYNGEERAKGNILERFSAQQFPDLHSELNLSSLELGDSALYFCASSFRDRGPLREKLFFGSGTQLSVL.

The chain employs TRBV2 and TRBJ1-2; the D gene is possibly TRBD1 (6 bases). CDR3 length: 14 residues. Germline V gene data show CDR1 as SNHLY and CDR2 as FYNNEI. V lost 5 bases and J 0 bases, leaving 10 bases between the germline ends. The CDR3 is CASSTQGTNYGYTF. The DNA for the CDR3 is TGTGCCAGCAGTACCCAGGGGACTAACTATGGCTACACCTTC.

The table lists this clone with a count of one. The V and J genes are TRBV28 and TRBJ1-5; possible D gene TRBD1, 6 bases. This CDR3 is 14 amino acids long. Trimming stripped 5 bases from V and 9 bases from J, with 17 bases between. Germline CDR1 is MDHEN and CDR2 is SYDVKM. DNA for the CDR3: TGTGCCAGCAGTCCTCAGGGGACCAACTGGCCCCAGCATTTT. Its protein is CASSPQGTNWPQHF. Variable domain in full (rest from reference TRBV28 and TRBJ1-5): DVKVTQSSRYLVKRTGEKVFLECVQDMDHENMFWYRQDPGLGLRLIYFSYDVKMKEKGDIPEGYSVSREKKERFSLILESASTNQTSMYLCASSPQGTNWPQHFGDGTRLSIL.

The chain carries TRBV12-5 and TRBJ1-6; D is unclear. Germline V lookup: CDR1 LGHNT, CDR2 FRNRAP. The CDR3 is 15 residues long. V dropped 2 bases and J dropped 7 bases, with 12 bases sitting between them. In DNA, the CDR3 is TGTGCTAGTGGTTTGATGGGCCCAAGCAATTCACCCCTCCACTTT. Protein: CASGLMGPSNSPLHF.

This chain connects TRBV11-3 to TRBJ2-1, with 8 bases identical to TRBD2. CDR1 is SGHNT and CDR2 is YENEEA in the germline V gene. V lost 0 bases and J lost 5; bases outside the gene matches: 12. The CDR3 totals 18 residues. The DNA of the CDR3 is TGTGCCAGCAGCTTAGATCAAAGCGGGAGTAATATAAACAATGAGCAGTTCTTC. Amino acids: CASSLDQSGSNINNEQFF.

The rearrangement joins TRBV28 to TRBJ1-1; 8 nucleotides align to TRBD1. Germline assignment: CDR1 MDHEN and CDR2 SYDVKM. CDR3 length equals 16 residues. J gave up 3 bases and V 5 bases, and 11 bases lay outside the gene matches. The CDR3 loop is CASSPGGRGPDTEAFF. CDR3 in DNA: TGTGCCAGCAGTCCCGGGGGCAGGGGGCCGGACACTGAAGCTTTCTTT.

The CDR3 DNA reads TGTGCCAGTAGTAACCAGGGGAGAGCCTACGAGCAGTACTTC. Its protein product is CASSNQGRAYEQYF. The chain couples TRBV19 to TRBJ2-7; a possible D gene is TRBD1 (6 bases). Germline V CDR1 and CDR2: LNHDA, SQIVND (reference sequence). The V end was cut by 4 bases, the J end by 2 bases, with 12 bases between. This CDR3 has 14 amino acids.

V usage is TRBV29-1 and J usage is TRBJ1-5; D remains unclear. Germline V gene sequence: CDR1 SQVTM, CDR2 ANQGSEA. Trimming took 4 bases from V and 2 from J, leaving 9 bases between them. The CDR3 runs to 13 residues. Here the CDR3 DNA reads TGCAGCGTTGTCGAGGGAGGCAATCAGCCCCAGCATTTT. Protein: CSVVEGGNQPQHF.

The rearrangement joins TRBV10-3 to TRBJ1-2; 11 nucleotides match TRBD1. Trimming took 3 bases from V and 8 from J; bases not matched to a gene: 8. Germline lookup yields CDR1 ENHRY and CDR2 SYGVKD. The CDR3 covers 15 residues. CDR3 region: CAISDLGQGAEGYTF. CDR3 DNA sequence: TGTGCCATCAGTGATCTTGGACAGGGGGCCGAAGGCTACACCTTC.

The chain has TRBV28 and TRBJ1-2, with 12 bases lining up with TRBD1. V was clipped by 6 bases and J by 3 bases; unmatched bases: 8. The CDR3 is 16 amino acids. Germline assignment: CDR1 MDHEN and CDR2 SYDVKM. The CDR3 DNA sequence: TGTGCCAGCAGGCCACCGGGACAGGGGGCTGACTATGGCTACACCTTC. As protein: CASRPPGQGADYGYTF.

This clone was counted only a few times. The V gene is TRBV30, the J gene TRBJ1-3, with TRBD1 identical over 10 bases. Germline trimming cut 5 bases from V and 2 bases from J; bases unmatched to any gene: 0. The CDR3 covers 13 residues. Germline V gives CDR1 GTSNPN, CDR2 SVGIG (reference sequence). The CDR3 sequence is CAWGTGAGNTIYF. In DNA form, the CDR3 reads TGTGCCTGGGGGACAGGGGCTGGAAACACCATATATTTT.